This T cell receptor (beta chain) was recorded in a study of shared clonotypes between healthy human individuals. Across the study: Per donor, CD8 memory used one plate, CD8 naive used two, CD4 memory used three and CD4 naive used three.

Every contributor of samples was a Caucasian grown-up residing in Nashville, Tennessee. Per sorted-subset replicate PCR, input was approximately 0.2 ug DNA, representing around 28,000 T cell genomes. Measured with immunoSEQ multiplex PCR; TCRdb has only the in-frame clones, and not every one. The sample holds roughly 1,600,000 clones; approximately 98.5% are singletons and the top ten take over 0.3%. Germline loops: CDR1 SGHRS, CDR2 YFSETQ. V lost 4 bases, J lost 1 base, and 14 bases lay in between. The CDR3 runs 15 residues. Sequenced: naive CD4+ T cells sorted from blood. Described subset: CD45RA+ positively selected. This chain uses TRBV5-1 with TRBJ1-1; the D gene is possibly TRBD1 (6 bases). The sequence derives from a man under 40 in good health. The CDR3 protein is CASSPPTGKNTEAFF. The DNA for the CDR3 is TGCGCCAGCAGCCCCCCCACAGGGAAGAACACTGAAGCTTTCTTT.